This note documents a single T cell receptor beta chain sequence. Its antigen is still unknown. Per-base quality was not reported, and no clone a single base away is much larger than it. This sample stems from a study of metastatic and nonmetastatic thyroid tumors (TCRdb year 2020). In the study overall: The researchers compared repertoires between peripheral blood samples and tumor or nodule tissue samples from patients with malignant or benign thyroid disease.

The protocol used for the library was PCR. The instrument was an Illumina HiSeq 4000. High-throughput sequencing was used to profile the CDR3 region of the TCR beta-chain in every patient. On the study's bioinformatics: Drawing on CDR3 differences between clinicopathological groups, the researchers built a classifier meant to tell apart patients with distant-metastatic papillary thyroid cancer. The Shannon index was used to measure repertoire diversity, and the Morisita-Horn index was used to measure how similar tumor and blood repertoires were. TCRdb reran the public reads through fastp at Q25 and MiXCR, keeping productive beta chains. The V and J calls were not made by the authors but by TCRdb's processing. Present in this sample are around 40,000 clones, 17% of which were seen just once. About 6.8% of the sample comes from the top ten. Germline trimming: 0 bases from V, 8 bases from J; junction bases outside gene matches: 5. The CDR3 goes from the cysteine to the phenylalanine over 15 residues. The only DNA kept is the CDR3, 45 bases in frame from the first base. CDR1 is given as LGHDT and CDR2 as YNNKEL, both from the germline V gene (reference sequence).

The full study reports these points: In both blood and tumor samples, malignant tumors were reported to have significantly higher TCR beta diversity than benign nodules.

Before undergoing thyroid surgery, none of the patients had been given any kind of treatment. The study retrospectively analysed patient clinical samples collected from about 2012 to 2018 using T-cell receptor beta sequencing. The sequencing input was blood. This receptor chain uses TRBV3-1 and TRBJ2-1, with 9 junctional bases fitting TRBD1. The clonotype was recovered from a male donor with papillary thyroid cancer or a benign thyroid nodule (not recorded which). Some clones in this sample may be carry-over from other donors' samples. Here the CDR3 is given as CASSQDGQGSDEQFF. Read as DNA, the sequence is TGTGCCAGCAGCCAAGACGGACAGGGGTCGGATGAGCAGTTCTTC.